These 29 T cell receptor beta chains share one sample of origin, sequenced in a study of T cell responses to AZD1222 COVID-19 vaccine. Measured with immunoSEQ multiplex PCR; TCRdb has only the in-frame clones, and not every one. The table has 150,000 to 200,000 clones, roughly 91% seen once. The sequencing used peripheral blood, collected 28 days after the second AZD1222 dose. Every receptor here comes from an adult who received the AZD1222 COVID-19 vaccine.

CDR3 loop: CASSEGPIPPLHF. In DNA form, the CDR3 reads TGTGCCAGCAGCGAGGGGCCAATTCCACCCCTCCACTTT. This chain connects TRBV9 to TRBJ1-6, with D perhaps matching TRBD1 (5 bases). The CDR3 runs to 13 residues. Germline CDR1 SGDLS, CDR2 YYNGEE. V was trimmed by 3 bases and J by 11 bases, leaving 12 bases between them.

V and J are TRBV7-3 and TRBJ2-3, with 12 bases identical to TRBD2. Trimming cost V 3 bases and J 3 bases; bases outside gene matches: 4. The germline CDR1 and CDR2 sequences are SGHTA and FQGTGA. The length of the CDR3 is 16 residues. CDR3 amino acids: CASSLKLAGGTDTQYF. The CDR3 DNA is TGTGCCAGCAGCTTGAAACTAGCGGGAGGTACAGATACGCAGTATTTT.

This clone was observed a handful of times. The chain uses TRBV6-5 and TRBJ1-1, with D possibly matching TRBD1 (5 bases). This CDR3 region has 15 residues. Per the germline V gene, CDR1 is MNHEY and CDR2 is SVGAGI. Trimming removed 2 bases at V and 5 bases at J, with 15 bases between. The CDR3 region is CASSYQQDGQTEAFF. DNA for the CDR3: TGTGCCAGCAGTTACCAACAGGACGGCCAGACTGAAGCTTTCTTT.

The chain joins TRBV7-7 to TRBJ2-1; D possibly corresponds to TRBD2 (6 bases). V was clipped by 1 base and J by 4 bases, with 14 bases between them. There are 16 residues in the CDR3. Per the germline V gene, CDR1 is SSHAT and CDR2 is FNYEAQ (reference sequence). CDR3 in DNA: TGTGCCAGCAGCTTAGGGCGTGGGGGGATTTACAATGAGCAGTTCTTC. Translated, it gives CASSLGRGGIYNEQFF.

The chain is built from TRBV4-2 and TRBJ2-5; D uncertain. The CDR3 is 16 amino acids. Trimming cost V 1 base and J 5 bases, with 17 bases left between them. Germline lookup yields CDR1 LGHNA and CDR2 YNFKEQ. Here the CDR3 reads CASSQGRSFEGETQYF. As DNA, the CDR3 is TGTGCCAGCAGCCAAGGACGCTCCTTCGAAGGGGAGACCCAGTACTTC.

A single count supports this clone. The chain carries TRBV19 and TRBJ2-7, with 12 positions matching TRBD1. CDR3 length: 17 residues. J was trimmed by 5 bases and V by 5 bases; bases with no gene match: 13. The germline gives CDR1 LNHDA, CDR2 SQIVND (reference sequence). The CDR3 sequence is CASSPLFLGQGADEQYF. The CDR3 nucleotides are TGTGCCAGTAGTCCTCTTTTTTTGGGACAGGGGGCGGACGAGCAGTACTTC.

The rearrangement joins TRBV5-4 to TRBJ2-7; TRBD2 agrees at 9 bases. J gave up 2 bases and V 4 bases, and 10 bases lay outside the gene matches. Looked up from germline, CDR1 is SGHNT and CDR2 is YYREEE (reference sequence). The CDR3 consists of 16 residues. The CDR3 is CASSPGSSGSPYEQYF. The CDR3 coding sequence is TGTGCCAGCAGCCCTGGAAGTAGCGGGAGTCCCTACGAGCAGTACTTC.

The chain uses TRBV19 and TRBJ1-5, with D possibly matching TRBD1 (5 bases). V lost 1 base and J 4 bases, leaving 14 bases between the germline ends. In germline, CDR1 is LNHDA, CDR2 SQIVND (reference sequence). This CDR3 contains 16 residues. The CDR3 bases are TGTGCCAGTAGTATAGGTAGCGGGTGGGGGAATCAGCCCCAGCATTTT. Translating gives CASSIGSGWGNQPQHF.

This chain joins TRBV6-5 and TRBJ1-1; 7 bases match TRBD1. Germline values: CDR1 MNHEY, CDR2 SVGAGI. The CDR3 loop spans 16 amino acids. V shed 0 bases and J 0 bases; nucleotides not matched to a gene: 4. The CDR3 spells CASSYSIGTVNTEAFF. CDR3 nucleotides: TGTGCCAGCAGTTACTCGATCGGGACAGTGAACACTGAAGCTTTCTTT.

This clone was detected once. This rearrangement joins TRBV27 to TRBJ1-2; 10 nucleotides agree with TRBD1. The CDR3 extends over 16 amino acids. V lost 2 bases to trimming and J lost 8 bases; unmatched junction nucleotides: 11. CDR1 and CDR2 (germline): MNHEY, SMNVEV (reference sequence). This CDR3 reads CASSLGDRGPLWGYTF. CDR3 nucleotide sequence: TGTGCCAGCAGTTTAGGCGACAGGGGGCCGCTCTGGGGCTACACCTTC.

This clone was seen a few times. The chain uses TRBV9 and TRBJ2-1, with D hard to call. V was clipped by 10 bases and J by 0 bases, with 11 bases between them. This CDR3 has 13 amino acids. The V gene's germline CDR1 is SGDLS and CDR2 YYNGEE. The CDR3 here is CASSDSSYNEQFF. CDR3 sequence (DNA): TGTGCCTCCTCTGATTCCTCCTACAATGAGCAGTTCTTC.

The chain couples TRBV10-3 to TRBJ2-2; D is possibly TRBD1 (5 bases). V lost 11 bases and J 0 bases, leaving 7 bases between the germline ends. CDR1 and CDR2 from the germline V gene are ENHRY and SYGVKD. The CDR3 is 12 residues long. The chain's CDR3 is CASTANTGELFF. The CDR3 DNA sequence: TGTGCCTCGACAGCGAACACCGGGGAGCTGTTTTTT.

The chain carries TRBV9 and TRBJ2-2; no definite D call. Germline V CDR1 and CDR2: SGDLS, YYNGEE. This CDR3 contains 15 residues. Trimming took off 0 bases at V and 2 bases at J, with 8 bases between the two ends. The CDR3 sequence is CASSVAAFNTGELFF. The CDR3, as DNA: TGTGCCAGCAGCGTAGCGGCTTTTAACACCGGGGAGCTGTTTTTT.

This chain links TRBV28 with TRBJ1-4, with 11 nucleotides matching TRBD1. This CDR3 region has 15 residues. In germline, CDR1 is MDHEN, CDR2 SYDVKM. Trimming cost V 6 bases and J 7 bases; bases outside gene matches: 7. For the CDR3, the DNA is TGTGCCAGCAGGTCGGCCGGGACAGGGGGTGAAAAACTGTTTTTT. Translated: CASRSAGTGGEKLFF.

In this sample, this clone turned up a few times. This chain joins TRBV5-1 and TRBJ1-3; D perhaps matches TRBD1 (5 bases). CDR1 and CDR2 (germline): SGHRS, YFSETQ. The ends were cut back, 1 base at V and 2 bases at J, with 13 bases in the middle. CDR3 length: 16 residues. As DNA, the CDR3 is TGCGCCAGCAGCTTGAATCCCTCAGGGCCTGGAAACACCATATATTTT. Protein product: CASSLNPSGPGNTIYF.

The rearrangement links TRBV12-3 or TRBV12-4 to TRBJ2-7; D uncertain. The V and J ends lost 5 bases and 3 bases respectively, with 8 bases between them. The CDR3 runs 12 residues. In nucleotides, the CDR3 is TGTGCCAGCAGTCTAAACTTCTACGAGCAGTACTTC. It codes for CASSLNFYEQYF.

The chain links TRBV19 to TRBJ2-2; TRBD2 matches at 7 bases. This CDR3 comprises 17 residues. Germline V CDR1 and CDR2: LNHDA, SQIVND (reference sequence). V trimming: 3 bases; J trimming: 1 base; junction bases outside the gene matches: 8. The CDR3: CASSIESPSGNTGELFF. CDR3 in DNA: TGTGCCAGTAGTATCGAGAGTCCTAGCGGGAACACCGGGGAGCTGTTTTTT.

The chain links TRBV7-3 to TRBJ2-1, with 9 bases aligning to TRBD1. Germline V gene data show CDR1 as SGHTA and CDR2 as FQGTGA. V was clipped by 2 bases and J by 7 bases; unmatched bases: 3. This CDR3 spans 14 amino acids. The DNA of the CDR3 is TGTGCCAGCAGCTTAGTACAGGGGGCGAATGAGCAGTTCTTC. It yields the protein CASSLVQGANEQFF.

This clone was recorded a few times. The chain links TRBV7-2 to TRBJ1-5; possible D gene TRBD1, 5 bases. CDR1 is SGHTA and CDR2 is FQGNSA in the germline V gene. There are 17 residues in the CDR3. Deletions cut 1 base from V and 0 bases from J, with 13 bases between. CDR3 region: CASSLVSGRYSNQPQHF. CDR3 coding DNA: TGTGCCAGCAGCTTAGTGTCAGGGAGGTATAGCAATCAGCCCCAGCATTTT.

The chain recombines TRBV9 with TRBJ2-3; unclear D gene. V lost 4 bases and J lost 0, with 18 bases in between. CDR1 and CDR2 from the germline V gene are SGDLS and YYNGEE. The CDR3 is made up of 17 amino acids. CDR3 in DNA: TGTGCCAGCAGCCGGGTAGCCAACACTTATAGCACAGATACGCAGTATTTT. Protein product: CASSRVANTYSTDTQYF.

The chain is built from TRBV3-1 (or the pseudogene TRBV3-2) and TRBJ2-2; D possibly matches TRBD1 or TRBD2 (5 bases each). Germline assignment: CDR1 LGHDT and CDR2 YNNKEL (reference sequence). The V end lost 3 bases, the J end lost 2 bases, and 7 bases lay between the germline ends. The CDR3 contains 14 residues. Here the CDR3 DNA reads TGTGCCAGCAGCCACCGGGACAACACCGGGGAGCTGTTTTTT. Protein sequence: CASSHRDNTGELFF.

The rearrangement uses TRBV5-4 and TRBJ1-2, with 7 bases lining up with TRBD1. The germline gives CDR1 SGHNT, CDR2 YYREEE (reference sequence). Unmatched junction bases numbered 1, after V lost 3 bases and J lost 2 bases. CDR3 length equals 13 residues. The CDR3 region has the DNA TGTGCCAGCAGCTCGGGACAGAACTATGGCTACACCTTC. It encodes CASSSGQNYGYTF.

The V gene is TRBV3-1 (or the pseudogene TRBV3-2), the J gene TRBJ2-3; 9 bases line up with TRBD1. The CDR3 extends over 15 amino acids. Germline lookup yields CDR1 LGHDT and CDR2 YNNKEL (reference sequence). Unmatched junction bases numbered 7, after V lost 5 bases and J lost 4 bases. The CDR3 sequence is CASSAQGARADTQYF. CDR3 nucleotide sequence: TGTGCCAGCAGCGCACAGGGGGCGCGGGCAGATACGCAGTATTTT.

This chain uses TRBV5-4 with TRBJ1-2; TRBD1 aligns across 7 bases. The germline V gene has CDR1 SGHNT and CDR2 YYREEE (reference sequence). The V and J ends lost 3 bases and 7 bases, in that order; junction bases with no gene match: 9. CDR3 length: 14 amino acids. The CDR3 DNA reads as TGTGCCAGCAGCTCACCCGGACAGGTTCGTGGCTACACCTTC. It yields the protein CASSSPGQVRGYTF.

This chain uses TRBV19 with TRBJ2-1, with 9 bases lining up with TRBD1. Unmatched junction bases numbered 8, after V lost 6 bases and J lost 5 bases. The germline CDR1 and CDR2 sequences are LNHDA and SQIVND (reference sequence). This CDR3 spans 15 amino acids. The CDR3 loop is CASREWDRDNNEQFF. The CDR3 DNA reads as TGTGCCAGTAGGGAGTGGGACAGGGATAACAATGAGCAGTTCTTC. Based on the CDR3 plus reference TRBV19 and TRBJ2-1, the full variable domain is DGGITQSPKYLFRKEGQNVTLSCEQNLNHDAMYWYRQDPGQGLRLIYYSQIVNDFQKGDIAEGYSVSREKKESFPLTVTSAQKNPTAFYLCASREWDRDNNEQFFGPGTRLTVL.

This clone was detected once. The V and J genes are TRBV4-1 and TRBJ1-2; possibly TRBD1 for D (5 bases). Germline-derived CDR1 and CDR2 are MGHRA and YSYEKL. This CDR3 contains 16 residues. The V gene lost 4 bases and the J gene lost 5 bases, with 20 bases spanning the gap. The DNA of the CDR3 is TGCGCCAGCAGCCGTTTGGCCGCCCAGGGATTTTATGGCTACACCTTC. It is translated as CASSRLAAQGFYGYTF.

The chain is built from TRBV23-1 and TRBJ1-3, with D possibly matching TRBD1 (6 bases). TRBV23-1 is recorded as an ORF, its role being uncertain. The CDR3 consists of 16 residues. V was pared by 2 bases and J by 0 bases, with 11 bases between. The CDR3 reads CASSQTGILSGNTIYF. The CDR3 DNA reads TGCGCCAGCAGTCAAACAGGGATACTCTCTGGAAACACCATATATTTT.

The CDR3 region has the DNA TGTGCCAGCAGTCCAAGGGACAGCCCGGGCTACACCTTC. This sequence encodes CASSPRDSPGYTF. The rearrangement uses TRBV6-5 and TRBJ1-2, with TRBD1 matching 7 bases. Looked up from germline, CDR1 is MNHEY and CDR2 is SVGAGI. V was clipped by 5 bases and J by 8 bases; unmatched bases: 8. CDR3 length: 13 amino acids.

This clone has a handful of counts. The chain uses TRBV6-5 and TRBJ1-5, with D perhaps matching TRBD1 (5 bases). The V end lost 7 bases, the J end lost 0 bases, and 10 bases lay between the germline ends. The CDR3 extends over 14 amino acids. CDR1 is MNHEY, CDR2 SVGAGI, per germline. The CDR3 protein is CASNRDLSNQPQHF. Written as DNA, the CDR3 is TGTGCCAGCAATAGGGACCTTAGCAATCAGCCCCAGCATTTT.